This T cell receptor beta chain is from a study of shared clonotypes between healthy human individuals. Across the whole study: CD4 naive and CD4 memory each took three plates per donor, while CD8 naive took two and CD8 memory one.

With regard to this clone: Its antigen is still unknown.

The CDR3 is made up of 13 amino acids. Trimming took 6 bases from V and 3 from J; bases not matched to a gene: 5. CDR1 SNHLY and CDR2 FYNNEI come from the germline V gene. The test was conducted at deep level. Sequenced by immunoSEQ multiplex PCR; TCRdb stores in-frame clones only, minus some. The table records about 2 million clones, 95% of them present only once. Study results and caveats: Around 5.3% of naive CD4 clonotypes were shared across a handful of donors.

This chain connects TRBV2 to TRBJ2-7; 7 positions agree with TRBD1. The sample was naive CD4+ T cells sorted from blood. Subset denoted: CD45RA+ positively selected. The clonotype comes from a man younger than 35 in good health. CDR3 in amino acids: CASSGDRIYEQYF. CDR3 sequence (DNA): TGTGCCAGCAGCGGGGACAGAATCTACGAGCAGTACTTC.